The clone carrying this TCR beta chain was counted ten times or more. Its matching antigen is unknown. This entry is derived from a study of early T cells in non-severe SARS-CoV-2 infection. Study-wide context: The study sequenced bulk RNA from unsorted whole blood, with chains unpaired. General study results and limits: Private and CD4 specificities were missed by VDJdb matching, which favored anti-spike CD8 responses.

Each cDNA molecule carried a unique molecular identifier. Via MiXCR, TCRdb re-called the 5' RACE reads, giving one row per CDR3 protein. The table records over 90,000 distinct CDR3 sequences, about an eighth of them present only once. Germline CDR1 ENHRY, CDR2 SYGVKD. This CDR3 is built from 11 residues. The ends were cut back, 9 bases at V and 5 bases at J, with 9 bases in the middle. This chain links TRBV10-3 with TRBJ2-3; D remains unclear. The sequenced sample consisted of whole blood. This receptor was obtained from an adult who was a healthcare worker with PCR-confirmed SARS-CoV-2 infection or an uninfected control (not recorded which). The chain's CDR3 is CAMRWGDTQYF. The CDR3 coding sequence is TGTGCCATGCGCTGGGGAGATACGCAGTATTTT.